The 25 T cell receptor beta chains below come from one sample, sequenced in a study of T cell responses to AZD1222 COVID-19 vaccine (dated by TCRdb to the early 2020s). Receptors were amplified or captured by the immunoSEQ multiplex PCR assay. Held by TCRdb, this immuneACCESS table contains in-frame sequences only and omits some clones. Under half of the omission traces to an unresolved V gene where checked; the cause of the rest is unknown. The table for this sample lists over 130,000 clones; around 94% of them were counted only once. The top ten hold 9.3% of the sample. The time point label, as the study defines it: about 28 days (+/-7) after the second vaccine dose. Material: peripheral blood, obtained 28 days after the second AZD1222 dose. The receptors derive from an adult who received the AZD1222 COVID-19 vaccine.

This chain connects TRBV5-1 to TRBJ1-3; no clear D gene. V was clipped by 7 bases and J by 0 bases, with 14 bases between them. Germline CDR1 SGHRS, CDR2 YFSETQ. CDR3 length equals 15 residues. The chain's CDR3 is CASQADGSSGNTIYF. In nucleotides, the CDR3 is TGCGCCAGCCAGGCGGACGGCAGCTCTGGAAACACCATATATTTT. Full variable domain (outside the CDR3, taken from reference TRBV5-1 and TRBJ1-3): KAGVTQTPRYLIKTRGQQVTLSCSPISGHRSVSWYQQTPGQGLQFLFEYFSETQRNKGNFPGRFSGRQFSNSRSEMNVSTLELGDSALYLCASQADGSSGNTIYFGEGSWLTVV.

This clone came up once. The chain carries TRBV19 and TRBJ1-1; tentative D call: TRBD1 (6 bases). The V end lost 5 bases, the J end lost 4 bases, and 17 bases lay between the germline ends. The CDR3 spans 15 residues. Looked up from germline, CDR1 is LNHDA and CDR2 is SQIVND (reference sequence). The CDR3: CASSPRGGVSTEAFF. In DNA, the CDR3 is TGTGCCAGTAGTCCTCGGGGGGGCGTCAGCACTGAAGCTTTCTTT.

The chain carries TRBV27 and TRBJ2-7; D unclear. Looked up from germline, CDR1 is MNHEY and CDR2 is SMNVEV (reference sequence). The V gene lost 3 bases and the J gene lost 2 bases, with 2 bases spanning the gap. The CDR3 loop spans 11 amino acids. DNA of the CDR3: TGTGCCAGCAGTTTCCCCTACGAGCAGTACGTC. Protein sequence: CASSFPYEQYV.

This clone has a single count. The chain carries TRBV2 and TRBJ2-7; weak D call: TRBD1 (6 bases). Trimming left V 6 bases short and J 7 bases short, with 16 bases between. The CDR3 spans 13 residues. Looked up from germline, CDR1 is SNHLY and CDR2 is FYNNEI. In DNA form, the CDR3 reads TGTGCCAGCAGGTCAACAGGGTTGGGGGAGCAGTACTTC. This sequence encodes CASRSTGLGEQYF.

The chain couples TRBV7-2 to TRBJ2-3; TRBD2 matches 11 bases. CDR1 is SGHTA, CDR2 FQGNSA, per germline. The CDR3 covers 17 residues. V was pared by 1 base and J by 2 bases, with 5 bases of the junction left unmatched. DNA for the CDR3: TGTGCCAGCAGCTTAGGGGCTAGCGGGAGGAACACAGATACGCAGTATTTT. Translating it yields CASSLGASGRNTDTQYF.

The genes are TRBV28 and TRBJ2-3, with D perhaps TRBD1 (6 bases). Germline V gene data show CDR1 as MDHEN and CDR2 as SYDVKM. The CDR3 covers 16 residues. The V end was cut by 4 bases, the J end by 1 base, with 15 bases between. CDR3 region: CASSYPGDFGTDTQYF. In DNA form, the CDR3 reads TGTGCCAGCAGTTACCCAGGGGATTTCGGCACAGATACGCAGTATTTT.

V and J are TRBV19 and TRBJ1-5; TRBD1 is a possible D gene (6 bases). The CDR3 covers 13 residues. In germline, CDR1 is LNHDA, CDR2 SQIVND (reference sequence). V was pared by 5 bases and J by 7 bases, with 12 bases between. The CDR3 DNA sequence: TGTGCCAGTAGTGCAAACAGGGAACAGCCCCAGCATTTT. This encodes CASSANREQPQHF.

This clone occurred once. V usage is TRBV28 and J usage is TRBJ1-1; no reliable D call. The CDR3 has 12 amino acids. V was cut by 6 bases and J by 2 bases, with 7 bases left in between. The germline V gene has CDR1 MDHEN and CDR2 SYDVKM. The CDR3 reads CASSRRNTEAFF. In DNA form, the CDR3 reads TGTGCCAGCAGCCGTAGAAACACTGAAGCTTTCTTT. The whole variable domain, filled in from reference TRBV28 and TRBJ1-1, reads DVKVTQSSRYLVKRTGEKVFLECVQDMDHENMFWYRQDPGLGLRLIYFSYDVKMKEKGDIPEGYSVSREKKERFSLILESASTNQTSMYLCASSRRNTEAFFGQGTRLTVV.

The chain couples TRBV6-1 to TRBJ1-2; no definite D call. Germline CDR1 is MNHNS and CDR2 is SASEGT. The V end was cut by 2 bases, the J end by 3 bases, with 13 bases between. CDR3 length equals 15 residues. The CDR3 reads CASSEPWTAYYGYTF. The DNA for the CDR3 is TGTGCCAGCAGTGAACCCTGGACGGCTTACTATGGCTACACCTTC.

The CDR3: CASSMEGRSSPLHF. CDR3 coding DNA: TGTGCCAGTAGTATGGAGGGGAGGAGTTCACCCCTCCACTTT. The V gene is TRBV19, the J gene TRBJ1-6, with D perhaps matching TRBD1 (5 bases). CDR3 length: 14 residues. V gave up 3 bases and J gave up 9 bases, with 12 bases separating them. Per germline, CDR1 LNHDA and CDR2 SQIVND (reference sequence). Using reference TRBV19 and TRBJ1-6 for the parts outside the CDR3, the full variable domain is DGGITQSPKYLFRKEGQNVTLSCEQNLNHDAMYWYRQDPGQGLRLIYYSQIVNDFQKGDIAEGYSVSREKKESFPLTVTSAQKNPTAFYLCASSMEGRSSPLHFGNGTRLTVT.

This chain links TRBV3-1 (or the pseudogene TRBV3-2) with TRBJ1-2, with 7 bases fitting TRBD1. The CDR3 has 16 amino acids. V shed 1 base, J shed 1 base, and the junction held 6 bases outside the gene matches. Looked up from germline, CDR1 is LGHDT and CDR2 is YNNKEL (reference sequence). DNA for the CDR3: TGTGCCAGCAGCCAAGTCGGGACAGTGCTTAACTATGGCTACACCTTC. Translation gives CASSQVGTVLNYGYTF.

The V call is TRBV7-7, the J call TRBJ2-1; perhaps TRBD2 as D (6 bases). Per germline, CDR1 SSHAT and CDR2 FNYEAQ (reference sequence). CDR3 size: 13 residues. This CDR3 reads CASGGVLGDEQFF. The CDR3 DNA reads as TGTGCTAGCGGTGGGGTCCTAGGGGATGAGCAGTTCTTC. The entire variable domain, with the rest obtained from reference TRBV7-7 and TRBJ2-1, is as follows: GAGVSQSPRYKVTKRGQDVTLRCDPISSHATLYWYQQALGQGPEFLTYFNYEAQPDKSGLPSDRFSAERPEGSISTLTIQRTEQRDSAMYRCASGGVLGDEQFFGPGTRLTVL.

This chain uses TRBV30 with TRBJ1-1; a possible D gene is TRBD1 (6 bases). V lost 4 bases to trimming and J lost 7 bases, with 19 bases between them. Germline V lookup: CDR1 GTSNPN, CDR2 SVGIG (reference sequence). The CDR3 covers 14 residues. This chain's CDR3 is CAWKHSRGRVEAFF. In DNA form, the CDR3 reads TGTGCCTGGAAACATAGCAGGGGTCGGGTTGAAGCTTTCTTT. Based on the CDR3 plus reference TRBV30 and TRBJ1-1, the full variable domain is SQTIHQWPATLVQPVGSPLSLECTVEGTSNPNLYWYRQAAGRGLQLLFYSVGIGQISSEVPQNLSASRPQDRQFILSSKKLLLSDSGFYLCAWKHSRGRVEAFFGQGTRLTVV.

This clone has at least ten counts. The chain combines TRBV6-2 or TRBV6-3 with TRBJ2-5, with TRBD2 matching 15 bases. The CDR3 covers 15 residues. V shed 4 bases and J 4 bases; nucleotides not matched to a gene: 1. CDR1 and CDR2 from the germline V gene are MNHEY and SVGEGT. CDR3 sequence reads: CASSWTSGGAETQYF. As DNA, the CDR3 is TGTGCCAGCAGTTGGACTAGCGGGGGGGCAGAGACCCAGTACTTC.

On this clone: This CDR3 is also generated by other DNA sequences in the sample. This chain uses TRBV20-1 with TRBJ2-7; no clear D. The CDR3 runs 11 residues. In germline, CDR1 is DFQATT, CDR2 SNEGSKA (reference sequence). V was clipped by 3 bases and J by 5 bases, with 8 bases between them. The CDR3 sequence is CSARSGHEQYF. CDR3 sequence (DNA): TGCAGTGCTAGGTCAGGCCACGAGCAGTACTTC.

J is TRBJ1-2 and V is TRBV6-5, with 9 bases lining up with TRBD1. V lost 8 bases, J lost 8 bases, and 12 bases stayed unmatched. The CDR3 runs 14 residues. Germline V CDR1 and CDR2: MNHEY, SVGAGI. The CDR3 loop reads CASGEQGAMWGYTF. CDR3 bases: TGTGCCAGCGGGGAACAGGGGGCCATGTGGGGCTACACCTTC.

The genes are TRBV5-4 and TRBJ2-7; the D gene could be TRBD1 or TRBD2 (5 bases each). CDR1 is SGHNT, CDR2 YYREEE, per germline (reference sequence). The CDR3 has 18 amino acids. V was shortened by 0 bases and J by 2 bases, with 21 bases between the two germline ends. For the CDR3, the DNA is TGTGCCAGCAGCTTGGGGTCTCGTTCGGGGACCCCCCCCTACGAGCAGTACTTC. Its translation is CASSLGSRSGTPPYEQYF.

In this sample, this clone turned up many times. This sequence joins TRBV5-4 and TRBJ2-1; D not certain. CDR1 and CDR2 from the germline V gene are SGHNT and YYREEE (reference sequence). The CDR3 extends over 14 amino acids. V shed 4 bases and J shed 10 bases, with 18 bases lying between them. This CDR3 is CASSALSAPREQFF. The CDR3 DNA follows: TGTGCCAGCAGCGCCCTTAGTGCCCCCAGGGAGCAGTTCTTC.

CDR3 bases: TGTGCCAGCAGCCGAGAGACAGGGGTCTATGGCTACACCTTC. It yields the protein CASSRETGVYGYTF. The chain is built from TRBV7-9 and TRBJ1-2; TRBD1 agrees at 8 bases. The CDR3 is 14 residues long. V shed 5 bases, J shed 4 bases, and the junction held 6 bases outside the gene matches. Looked up from germline, CDR1 is SEHNR and CDR2 is FQNEAQ (reference sequence). Using reference TRBV7-9 and TRBJ1-2 for the parts outside the CDR3, the full variable domain is DTGVSQNPRHKITKRGQNVTFRCDPISEHNRLYWYRQTLGQGPEFLTYFQNEAQLEKSRLLSDRFSAERPKGSFSTLEIQRTEQGDSAMYLCASSRETGVYGYTFGSGTRLTVV.

CDR3 DNA: TGTGCCAGCAGTCCCGGGCCTCAGCCCCAGCATTTT. This gives the protein CASSPGPQPQHF. This chain links TRBV28 with TRBJ1-5; D is unresolved. Trimming removed 5 bases at V and 6 bases at J, with 8 bases between. CDR1 is MDHEN and CDR2 is SYDVKM in the germline V gene. There are 12 residues in the CDR3.

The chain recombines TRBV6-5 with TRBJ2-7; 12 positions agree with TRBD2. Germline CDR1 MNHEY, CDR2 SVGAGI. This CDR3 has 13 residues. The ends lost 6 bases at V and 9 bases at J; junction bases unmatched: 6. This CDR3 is CASRKLAGGLQYF. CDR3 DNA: TGTGCCAGCAGAAAACTAGCGGGAGGATTGCAGTACTTC.

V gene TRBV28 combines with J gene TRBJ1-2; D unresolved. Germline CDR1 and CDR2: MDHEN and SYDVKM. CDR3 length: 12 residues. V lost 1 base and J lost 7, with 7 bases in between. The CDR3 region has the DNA TGTGCCAGCAGTTTATCCCAAAGTGGCTACACCTTC. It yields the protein CASSLSQSGYTF.

CDR3 protein: CASSGSLLSETQYF. The CDR3 DNA reads TGCGCCAGCAGCGGTTCTCTCTTAAGCGAGACCCAGTACTTC. The chain is built from TRBV5-1 and TRBJ2-5; the D is unclear. The CDR3 covers 14 residues. Trimming left V 4 bases short and J 5 bases short, with 15 bases between. Germline V gene sequence: CDR1 SGHRS, CDR2 YFSETQ.

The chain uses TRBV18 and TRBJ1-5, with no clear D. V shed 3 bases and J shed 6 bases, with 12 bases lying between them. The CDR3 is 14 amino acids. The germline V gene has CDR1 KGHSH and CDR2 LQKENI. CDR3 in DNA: TGTGCCAGCTCACCGGGCGGGCGGGGTCAGCCCCAGCATTTT. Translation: CASSPGGRGQPQHF. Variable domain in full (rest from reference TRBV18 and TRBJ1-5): NAGVMQNPRHLVRRRGQEARLRCSPMKGHSHVYWYRQLPEEGLKFMVYLQKENIIDESGMPKERFSAEFPKEGPSILRIQQVVRGDSAAYFCASSPGGRGQPQHFGDGTRLSIL.

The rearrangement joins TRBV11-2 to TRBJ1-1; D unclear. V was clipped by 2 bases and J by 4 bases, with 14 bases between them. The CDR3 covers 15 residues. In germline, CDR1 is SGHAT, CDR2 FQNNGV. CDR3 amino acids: CASSLIVVGSTEAFF. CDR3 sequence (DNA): TGTGCCAGCAGCTTAATTGTAGTGGGGAGCACTGAAGCTTTCTTT.